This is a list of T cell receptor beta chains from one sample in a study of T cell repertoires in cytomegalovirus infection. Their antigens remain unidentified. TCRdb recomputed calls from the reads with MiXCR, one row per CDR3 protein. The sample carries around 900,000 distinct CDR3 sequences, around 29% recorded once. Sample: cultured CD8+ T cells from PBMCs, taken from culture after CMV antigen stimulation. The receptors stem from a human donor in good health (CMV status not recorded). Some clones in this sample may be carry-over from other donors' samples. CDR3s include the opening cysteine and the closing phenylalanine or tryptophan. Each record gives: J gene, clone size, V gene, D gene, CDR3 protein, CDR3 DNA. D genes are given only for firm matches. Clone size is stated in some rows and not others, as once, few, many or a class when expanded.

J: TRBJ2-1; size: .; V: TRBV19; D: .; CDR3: CASSIGLGAGNEQFF; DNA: TGTGCCAGTAGTATAGGTCTGGGGGCGGGCAATGAGCAGTTCTTC
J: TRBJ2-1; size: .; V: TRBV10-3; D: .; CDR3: CAISELNNEQFF; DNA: TGTGCCATCAGTGAACTAAACAATGAGCAGTTCTTC
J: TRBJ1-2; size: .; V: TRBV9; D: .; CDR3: CASSVGAGYYGYTF; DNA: TGTGCCAGCAGCGTAGGTGCAGGATACTATGGCTACACCTTC
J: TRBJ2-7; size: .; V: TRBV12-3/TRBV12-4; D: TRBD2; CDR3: CASRTTSGGSYEQYF; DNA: TGTGCCAGCAGAACGACTAGCGGGGGCTCCTACGAGCAGTACTTC
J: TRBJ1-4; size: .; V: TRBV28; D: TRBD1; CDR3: CASSLGRGWANEKLFF; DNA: TGTGCCAGCAGTCTCGGCAGGGGGTGGGCTAATGAAAAACTGTTTTTT
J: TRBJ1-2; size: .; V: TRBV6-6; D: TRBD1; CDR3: CASRLTGTGLAVDGYTF; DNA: TGTGCCAGCAGACTTACCGGGACAGGGCTCGCAGTGGATGGCTACACCTTC
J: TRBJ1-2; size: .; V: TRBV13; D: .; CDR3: CASSLSHRAEDYGYTF; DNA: TGTGCCAGCAGCCTAAGCCACAGGGCTGAGGACTATGGCTACACCTTC
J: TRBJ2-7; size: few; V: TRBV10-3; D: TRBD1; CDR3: CATWDRGSDEQYF; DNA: TGTGCCACTTGGGACAGGGGATCCGACGAGCAGTACTTC
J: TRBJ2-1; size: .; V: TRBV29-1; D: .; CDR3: CSVEDRPRYNEQFF; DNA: TGCAGCGTTGAAGATCGACCCAGATACAATGAGCAGTTCTTC
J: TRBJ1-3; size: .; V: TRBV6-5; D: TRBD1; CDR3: CASSYGTGFGNTIYF; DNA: TGTGCCAGCAGTTACGGGACAGGTTTTGGAAACACCATATATTTT
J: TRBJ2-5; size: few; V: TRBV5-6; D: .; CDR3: CASSWGDDREVQYF; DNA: TGTGCCAGCAGCTGGGGAGACGACCGCGAGGTCCAGTACTTC
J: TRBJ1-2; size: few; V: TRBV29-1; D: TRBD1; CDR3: CSVEDRSQGEVFRYGYTF; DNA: TGCAGCGTTGAAGATCGGAGTCAGGGGGAGGTCTTTCGCTATGGCTACACCTTC
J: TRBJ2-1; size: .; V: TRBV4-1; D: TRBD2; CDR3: CASSQDSRGSGGAGNELFF; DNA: TGCGCCAGCAGCCAAGATTCTCGGGGTAGCGGGGGGGCCGGGAATGAGCTGTTCTTC
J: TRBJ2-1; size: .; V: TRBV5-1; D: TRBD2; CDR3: CASSLRASGGLYNEQFF; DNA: TGCGCCAGCAGCTTACGGGCTAGCGGGGGCCTCTACAATGAGCAGTTCTTC
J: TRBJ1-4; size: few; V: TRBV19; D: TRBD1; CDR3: CASSIDLGQGVNEKLFF; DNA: TGTGCCAGTAGTATAGACCTCGGACAGGGAGTTAATGAAAAACTGTTTTTT
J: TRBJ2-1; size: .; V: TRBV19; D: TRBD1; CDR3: CASTLGLAGGWGEQFF; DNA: TGTGCCAGCACCCTCGGTTTGGCAGGGGGCTGGGGCGAGCAGTTCTTC
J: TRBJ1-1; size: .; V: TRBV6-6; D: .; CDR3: CASSWMVQNTEAFF; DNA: TGTGCCAGCAGTTGGATGGTCCAGAACACTGAAGCTTTCTTT
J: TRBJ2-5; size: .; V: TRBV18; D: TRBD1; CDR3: CASSSTGGDQETQYF; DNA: TGTGCCAGCTCATCTACAGGGGGCGACCAAGAGACCCAGTACTTC
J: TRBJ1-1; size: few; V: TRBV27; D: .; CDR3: CASMGQGTEAFF; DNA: TGTGCCAGCATGGGACAAGGGACTGAAGCTTTCTTT
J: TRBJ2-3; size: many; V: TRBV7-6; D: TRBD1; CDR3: CASSLKDRATDTQYF; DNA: TGTGCCAGCAGCTTAAAGGACAGGGCCACAGATACGCAGTATTTT